Given below is one TCR beta chain in context. Sequencing used immunoSEQ multiplex PCR; TCRdb keeps in-frame clones, though not all of them. The table includes about 120,000 clones, 80% to 90% detected once. The data were obtained in a study of control samples from healthy donors and cancer patients. With 3 bases removed from V and 6 bases from J, the gap between germline ends came to 8 bases. Germline V gene lookup returns CDR1 SGHRS and CDR2 YFSETQ. The CDR3 spans 12 residues. The chain employs TRBV5-1 and TRBJ2-3; D possibly uses TRBD1 or TRBD2 (5 bases each). The TCR sequence derives from a woman aged 45-65 years with colorectal cancer. Sequencing was carried out using PBMCs. CDR3 DNA sequence: TGCGCCAGCAGCTCAGAGGGGGATACGCAGTATTTT. Translated: CASSSEGDTQYF.